Detailed here is one T cell receptor beta chain. Assay: immunoSEQ multiplex PCR; the TCRdb copy retains only in-frame clones and omits some. The repertoire has a few thousand clones, 85% of them found once; the top ten carry around 9.3%. This CDR3 is built from 15 residues. Trimming took off 0 bases at V and 2 bases at J, with 10 bases between the two ends. CDR1 and CDR2 from the germline V gene are MGHRA and YSYEKL. Time point described: after dendritic cell vaccination, including at tumor progression/relapse. Dendritic cells derived from monocytes and pulsed with autologous tumor lysate formed the vaccine. The data are from a study of glioma-infiltrating T cells after dendritic cell vaccination.

This chain links TRBV4-1 with TRBJ1-2; the D gene is possibly TRBD1 (6 bases). The sample consisted of tumor tissue, taken after dendritic cell vaccination. This clonotype was obtained from a human donor with glioblastoma. Here the CDR3 reads CASSQEPGQNYGYTF. The CDR3 region has the DNA TGCGCCAGCAGCCAAGAGCCGGGACAAAACTATGGCTACACCTTC.